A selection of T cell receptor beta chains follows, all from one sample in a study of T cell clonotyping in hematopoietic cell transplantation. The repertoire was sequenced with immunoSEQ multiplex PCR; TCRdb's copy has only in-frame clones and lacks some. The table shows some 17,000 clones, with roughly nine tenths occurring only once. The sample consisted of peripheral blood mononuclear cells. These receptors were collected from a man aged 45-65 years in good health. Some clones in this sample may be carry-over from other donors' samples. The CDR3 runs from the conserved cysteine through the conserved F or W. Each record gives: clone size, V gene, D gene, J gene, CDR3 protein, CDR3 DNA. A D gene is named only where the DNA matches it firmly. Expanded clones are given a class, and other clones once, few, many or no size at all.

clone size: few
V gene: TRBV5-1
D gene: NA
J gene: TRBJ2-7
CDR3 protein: CASSLDQGYEQYF
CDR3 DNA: TGCGCCAGCAGCTTGGATCAGGGGTACGAGCAGTACTTC

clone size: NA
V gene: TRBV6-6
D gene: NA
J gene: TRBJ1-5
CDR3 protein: CASSPQGPSNQPQHF
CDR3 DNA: TGTGCCAGCAGTCCCCAGGGACCTAGCAATCAGCCCCAGCATTTT

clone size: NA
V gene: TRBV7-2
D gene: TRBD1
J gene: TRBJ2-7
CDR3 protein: CASSATGTAYEQYF
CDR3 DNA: TGTGCCAGCAGCGCTACCGGGACAGCCTACGAGCAGTACTTC

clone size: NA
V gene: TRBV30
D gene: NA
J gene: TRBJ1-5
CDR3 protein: CAWSLRGDQPQHF
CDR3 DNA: TGTGCCTGGAGTCTAAGGGGGGATCAGCCCCAGCATTTT

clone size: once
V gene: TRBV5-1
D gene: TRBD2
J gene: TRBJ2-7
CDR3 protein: CASSGGLAGDEQYF
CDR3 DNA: TGCGCCAGCAGCGGGGGACTAGCGGGGGACGAGCAGTACTTC

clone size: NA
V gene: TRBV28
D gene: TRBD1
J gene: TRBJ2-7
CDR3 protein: CASSDLPGTGGLYEQYF
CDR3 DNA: TGTGCCAGCAGTGATCTTCCTGGGACAGGGGGCCTCTACGAGCAGTACTTC

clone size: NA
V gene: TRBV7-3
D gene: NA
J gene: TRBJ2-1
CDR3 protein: CASSPAGGIAYNEQFF
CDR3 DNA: TGTGCCAGCAGCCCGGCCGGGGGTATTGCCTACAATGAGCAGTTCTTC

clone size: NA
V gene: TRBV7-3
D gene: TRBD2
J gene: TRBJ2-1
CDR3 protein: CASSFPAGGYNEQFF
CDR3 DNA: TGTGCCAGCAGCTTTCCAGCGGGGGGGTACAATGAGCAGTTCTTC

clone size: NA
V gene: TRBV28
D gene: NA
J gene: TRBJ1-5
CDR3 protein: CASSFIQGSNQPQHF
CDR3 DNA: TGTGCCAGCAGTTTCATACAGGGTAGCAATCAGCCCCAGCATTTT

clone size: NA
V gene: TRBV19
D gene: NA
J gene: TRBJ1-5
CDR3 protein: CASSTGGPNQPQHF
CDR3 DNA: TGTGCCAGTAGTACAGGAGGGCCCAATCAGCCCCAGCATTTT

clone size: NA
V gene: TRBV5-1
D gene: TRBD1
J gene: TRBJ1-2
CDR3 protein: CASSLGDRVGANYGYTF
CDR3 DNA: TGCGCCAGCAGCTTGGGAGACAGGGTAGGAGCTAACTATGGCTACACCTTC

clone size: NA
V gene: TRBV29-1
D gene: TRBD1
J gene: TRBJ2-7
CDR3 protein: CSVGGTGSTYEQYF
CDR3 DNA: TGCAGCGTTGGCGGGACAGGGTCTACCTACGAGCAGTACTTC

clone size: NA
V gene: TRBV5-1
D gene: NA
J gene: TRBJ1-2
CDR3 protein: CASTNAQGGGYTF
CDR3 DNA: TGCGCCAGCACCAACGCACAGGGAGGCGGCTACACCTTC

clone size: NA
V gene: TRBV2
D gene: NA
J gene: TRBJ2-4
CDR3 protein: CASSRETAKNIQYF
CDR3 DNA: TGTGCCAGCAGCCGAGAGACGGCCAAAAACATTCAGTACTTC

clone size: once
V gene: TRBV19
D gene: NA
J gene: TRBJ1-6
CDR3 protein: CASSPGGAHSPLHF
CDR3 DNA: TGTGCCAGTAGTCCCGGGGGGGCGCATTCACCCCTCCACTTT

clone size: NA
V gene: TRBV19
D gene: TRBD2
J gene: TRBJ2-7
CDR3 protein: CASSKIAGGPDEQYF
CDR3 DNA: TGTGCCAGTAGTAAGATAGCGGGGGGGCCGGATGAGCAGTACTTC

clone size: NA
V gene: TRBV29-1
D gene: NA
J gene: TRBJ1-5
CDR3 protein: CSVRPGSNQPQHF
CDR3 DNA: TGCAGCGTTAGGCCGGGGAGCAATCAGCCCCAGCATTTT

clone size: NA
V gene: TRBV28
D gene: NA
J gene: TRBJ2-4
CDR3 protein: CASSIPGSAKNIQYF
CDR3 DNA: TGTGCCAGCAGTATTCCAGGCTCGGCGAAAAACATTCAGTACTTC

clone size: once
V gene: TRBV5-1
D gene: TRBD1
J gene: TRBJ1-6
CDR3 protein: CASSLDGQGLNSPLHF
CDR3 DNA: TGCGCCAGCAGCTTGGACGGACAGGGACTTAATTCACCCCTCCACTTT

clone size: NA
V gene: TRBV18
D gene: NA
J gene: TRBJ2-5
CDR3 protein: CASSPRVEQETQYF
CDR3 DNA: TGTGCCAGCTCACCTCGGGTCGAACAAGAGACCCAGTACTTC

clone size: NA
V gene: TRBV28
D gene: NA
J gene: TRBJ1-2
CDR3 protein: CASRAGYGYTF
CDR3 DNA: TGTGCCAGCAGGGCGGGATATGGCTACACCTTC